A single sample gave rise to the 8 T cell receptor beta chains below, sequenced in a study of OX40 agonist ivuxolimab in advanced cancers. Only in-frame clones appear in the TCRdb table, and some are missing; sequencing was by immunoSEQ multiplex PCR. The sample lists tens of thousands of clones, roughly 82% occurring once. The sample in question was CD4+ or CD8+ T cells sorted from blood, obtained in a trial of the OX40 agonist ivuxolimab. The receptors come from an adult with an advanced solid tumor such as melanoma, head and neck, liver or kidney cancer.

The chain uses TRBV28 and TRBJ2-5; 9 nucleotides align to TRBD1. The better agreement between TRBJ2-7 and the DNA end casts doubt on the J call. The CDR3 has 16 residues. The germline V gene encodes CDR1 MDHEN and CDR2 SYDVKM. The CDR3 DNA reads as TGTGCCAGCAGTCCGGCCCCCGGGACAGGGAACCACGAGCAGTACTTC. Protein: CASSPAPGTGNHEQYF.

CDR3 region: CASSQDGDRLNSPLHF. The CDR3 coding sequence is TGCGCCAGCAGCCAAGATGGGGACAGACTTAATTCACCCCTCCACTTT. This sequence joins TRBV4-3 and TRBJ1-6; the match to TRBD1 covers 7 bases. The CDR3 spans 16 residues. After removal of 0 bases from V and 6 bases from J, the junction contained 5 bases not matched to a gene. CDR1 is LGHNA, CDR2 YSLEER, per germline.

This sequence joins TRBV25-1 and TRBJ2-1, with 10 bases fitting TRBD2. The CDR3 is 18 amino acids. V was pared by 6 bases and J by 5 bases, with 16 bases of the junction left unmatched. In germline, CDR1 is MGHDK, CDR2 SYGVNS. The CDR3 protein is CASRASGRASAVHNEQFF. The CDR3 coding sequence is TGTGCCAGCAGAGCAAGCGGGAGGGCCTCCGCCGTCCACAATGAGCAGTTCTTC.

V usage is TRBV7-9 and J usage is TRBJ2-5; no firm D call. The CDR3 consists of 12 residues. Between the trimmed V and J ends, which lost 0 bases and 5 bases, there was a span of 4 bases. Germline-derived CDR1 and CDR2 are SEHNR and FQNEAQ (reference sequence). CDR3 coding DNA: TGTGCCAGCAGCTTAGCAGGGGAGACCCAGTACTTC. Translating it yields CASSLAGETQYF.

The chain recombines TRBV10-1 with TRBJ1-2; D not certain. The germline CDR1 and CDR2 sequences are WNHNN and SYGVQD (reference sequence). The V end lost 5 bases, the J end lost 8 bases, and 12 bases lay between the germline ends. The CDR3 consists of 12 residues. The CDR3 reads CASSNGGLGYTF. The CDR3 nucleotides are TGCGCCAGCAGTAACGGTGGACTAGGCTACACCTTC.

The chain combines TRBV7-9 with TRBJ2-1; 8 bases are shared with TRBD1. Germline values: CDR1 SEHNR, CDR2 FQNEAQ (reference sequence). The CDR3 has 15 amino acids. Germline trimming cut 5 bases from V and 5 bases from J; bases unmatched to any gene: 8. CDR3 nucleotide sequence: TGTGCCAGCAGCCACCGTCGGACAGGGAACAATGAGCAGTTCTTC. Translation gives CASSHRRTGNNEQFF.

In regard to this clone: An end of the junction does not agree with germline; a read error may underlie this. The chain links TRBV5-4 to TRBJ1-1, with a possible D match to TRBD1 (6 bases). This CDR3 spans 15 amino acids. Germline-derived CDR1 and CDR2 are SGHNT and YYREEE (reference sequence). This CDR3 reads CASSQDRQGFAEAFF. Written as DNA, the CDR3 is TGCGCCAGCAGCCAAGATCGGCAGGGGTTCGCTGAAGCTTTCTTT. The full variable domain, its missing parts supplied by reference TRBV5-4 and TRBJ1-1, is ETGVTQSPTHLIKTRGQQVTLRCSSQSGHNTVSWYQQALGQGPQFIFQYYREEENGRGNFPPRFSGLQFPNYSSELNVNALELDDSALYLCASSQDRQGFAEAFFGQGTRLTVV.

The J gene is TRBJ2-3, the V gene TRBV7-8; TRBD2 might be the D (7 bases). V was trimmed by 5 bases and J by 7 bases, leaving 13 bases between them. CDR3 length equals 13 residues. Germline values: CDR1 SGHVS, CDR2 FQNEAQ. The CDR3 nucleotides read TGTGCCAGCAGCCCGGGGGGCAGGAATACGCAGTATTTT. This codes for CASSPGGRNTQYF. The full variable domain, completed using reference TRBV7-8 and TRBJ2-3, is GAGVSQSPRYKVAKRGQDVALRCDPISGHVSLFWYQQALGQGPEFLTYFQNEAQLDKSGLPSDRFFAERPEGSVSTLKIQRTQQEDSAVYLCASSPGGRNTQYFGPGTRLTVL.